This T cell receptor beta chain emerged from a study of coeliac disease. The CDR3 consists of 16 residues. The germline CDR1 and CDR2 sequences are SGHNT and YYREEE (reference sequence). With 7 bases clipped from V and 4 bases from J, the junction kept 13 bases outside the gene matches. This table comes from immunoSEQ multiplex PCR, and its TCRdb copy is limited to in-frame clones, with some not included. The table lists about 4,900 clones, more than 55% of them singletons. The gene calls are TRBV5-4 and TRBJ2-2; 7 bases fit TRBD2. The sample was lymphocytes from the gut lamina propria. This TCR derives from a woman in her forties. CDR3 loop: CASVRKGGTGTGELFF. CDR3 nucleotide sequence: TGTGCCAGCGTCCGAAAGGGAGGGACGGGCACCGGGGAGCTGTTTTTT. Based on the CDR3 plus reference TRBV5-4 and TRBJ2-2, the full variable domain is ETGVTQSPTHLIKTRGQQVTLRCSSQSGHNTVSWYQQALGQGPQFIFQYYREEENGRGNFPPRFSGLQFPNYSSELNVNALELDDSALYLCASVRKGGTGTGELFFGEGSRLTVL.